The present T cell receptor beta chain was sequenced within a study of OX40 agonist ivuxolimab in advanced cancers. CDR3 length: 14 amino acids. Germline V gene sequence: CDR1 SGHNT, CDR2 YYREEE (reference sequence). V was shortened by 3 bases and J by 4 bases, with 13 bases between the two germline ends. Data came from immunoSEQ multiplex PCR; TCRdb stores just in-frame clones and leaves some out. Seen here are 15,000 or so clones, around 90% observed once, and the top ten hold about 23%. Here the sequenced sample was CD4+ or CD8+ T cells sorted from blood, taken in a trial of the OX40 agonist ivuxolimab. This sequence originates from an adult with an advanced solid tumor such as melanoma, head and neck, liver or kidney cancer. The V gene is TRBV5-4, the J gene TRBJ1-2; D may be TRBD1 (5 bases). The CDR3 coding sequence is TGTGCCAGCAGCTCCACCGGGACCCCCTATGGCTACACCTTC. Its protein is CASSSTGTPYGYTF.